These T cell receptor beta chains were read from a single sample in a study of neoadjuvant anti-PD-1 for oral cavity cancer. Sequenced by immunoSEQ multiplex PCR; TCRdb stores in-frame clones only, minus some. The sample carries around 32,000 clones, 70% to 80% recorded once. This specimen consisted of PBMCs, obtained after nivolumab (anti-PD-1) treatment. The receptors shown here come from a person aged 35-80 years with oral cavity squamous cell carcinoma. Both conserved end residues are part of each CDR3. D genes are given only for firm matches. Only part of the rows carry a size: once, few, many, or a class if the clone is expanded.

J gene	clone size	D gene	V gene	CDR3 protein	CDR3 DNA
TRBJ2-7	.	.	TRBV28	CASSFGTLSYEQYF	TGTGCCAGCAGTTTCGGGACCCTTTCCTACGAGCAGTACTTC
TRBJ1-2	few	.	TRBV6-5	CASSWSEGGYGYTF	TGTGCCAGCAGTTGGTCGGAGGGTGGCTATGGCTACACCTTC
TRBJ2-5	once	.	TRBV19	CASSIERGRQETQYF	TGTGCCAGTAGTATAGAACGGGGACGACAAGAGACCCAGTACTTC
TRBJ1-4	.	.	TRBV4-1	CASSQVFGGHEKLFF	TGCGCCAGCAGCCAAGTTTTCGGGGGTCATGAAAAACTGTTTTTT
TRBJ2-5	few	.	TRBV15	CATSRDPGQETQYF	TGTGCCACCAGCAGAGATCCGGGGCAAGAGACCCAGTACTTC
TRBJ2-4	few	.	TRBV30	CAWSPGQSKNIQYF	TGTGCCTGGAGCCCGGGACAATCCAAAAACATTCAGTACTTC
TRBJ1-1	.	TRBD1	TRBV19	CASSKDRGASTEAFF	TGTGCCAGTAGTAAGGACAGGGGGGCGAGCACTGAAGCTTTCTTT
TRBJ1-6	.	.	TRBV5-4	CASSLAAGGRENSPLHF	TGTGCCAGCAGCTTGGCCGCTGGAGGGCGCGAAAATTCACCCCTCCACTTT
TRBJ1-3	.	.	TRBV30	CASARRNTIYF	TGTGCCTCCGCGCGTCGAAACACCATATATTTT
TRBJ2-3	.	.	TRBV5-6	CASSFITRASDTQYF	TGTGCCAGCAGCTTTATTACCAGGGCTTCAGATACGCAGTATTTT
TRBJ1-4	.	.	TRBV4-1	CASSPQSGFATNEKLFF	TGCGCCAGCAGCCCACAATCGGGGTTCGCAACTAATGAAAAACTGTTTTTT
TRBJ2-2	.	.	TRBV7-2	CASSLRLNTGELFF	TGTGCCAGCAGCTTACGGCTCAACACCGGGGAGCTGTTTTTT
TRBJ1-1	.	.	TRBV25-1	CASTPMGNMNTEAFF	TGTGCCAGCACCCCAATGGGGAACATGAACACTGAAGCTTTCTTT
TRBJ2-7	.	.	TRBV6-5	CASSYSVGTYEQYF	TGTGCCAGCAGTTACTCGGTCGGGACCTACGAGCAGTACTTC
TRBJ1-3	once	.	TRBV4-1	CASSGAGVVGNTIYF	TGCGCCAGCAGCGGGGCCGGGGTCGTGGGAAACACCATATATTTT
TRBJ2-7	.	.	TRBV2	CASSVVEARKEQYF	TGTGCCAGCAGTGTGGTGGAGGCTAGAAAAGAGCAGTACTTC
TRBJ1-5	.	.	TRBV19	CASSIARRGDQPQHF	TGTGCCAGTAGTATAGCGCGCAGGGGTGATCAGCCCCAGCATTTT
TRBJ1-4	.	.	TRBV19	CARPSPATNEKLFF	TGTGCCAGACCCTCACCCGCAACTAATGAAAAACTGTTTTTT
TRBJ2-5	.	.	TRBV30	CAWSPGGVQETQYF	TGTGCCTGGAGTCCTGGAGGGGTCCAAGAGACCCAGTACTTC
TRBJ1-3	few	.	TRBV11-2	CASSSQSGNTIYF	TGTGCCAGCAGTTCCCAGTCTGGAAACACCATATATTTT
TRBJ1-2	.	.	TRBV4-3	CASSQENRGAGYTF	TGCGCCAGCAGCCAAGAAAACCGCGGGGCTGGCTACACCTTC
TRBJ2-7	.	TRBD2	TRBV28	CASSRYSGGSYEQYF	TGTGCCAGCAGCCGATACAGCGGGGGATCCTACGAGCAGTACTTC
TRBJ2-7	.	.	TRBV5-1	CASSLTNREGEQYF	TGCGCCAGCAGCTTGACCAACAGGGAGGGCGAGCAGTACTTC
TRBJ1-1	.	.	TRBV11-3	CASRRGENTEAFF	TGTGCCAGCCGACGAGGTGAGAACACTGAAGCTTTCTTT
TRBJ2-3	.	TRBD2	TRBV4-2	CASSQAGGEDTQYF	TGTGCCAGCAGCCAAGCGGGGGGGGAGGATACGCAGTATTTT
TRBJ2-7	.	TRBD1	TRBV19	CASSSGTGGRYEQYF	TGTGCCAGTAGTTCCGGGACAGGGGGCCGCTACGAGCAGTACTTC
TRBJ2-7	.	TRBD2	TRBV5-4	CASSVLPRSGGAREQYF	TGTGCCAGCAGCGTCTTACCACGTAGCGGGGGGGCTCGAGAGCAGTACTTC
TRBJ1-2	.	.	TRBV7-2	CASSDNYGYTF	TGTGCCAGCAGCGACAACTATGGCTACACCTTC
TRBJ2-3	.	TRBD1	TRBV7-3	CASSIGTGGTDTQYF	TGTGCCAGCAGCATCGGGACAGGGGGCACAGATACGCAGTATTTT
TRBJ2-3	.	TRBD1	TRBV12-5	CASGLYRGQGYGDTQYF	TGTGCTAGTGGTTTGTACCGGGGACAGGGATACGGAGATACGCAGTATTTT
TRBJ2-5	medium-sized	.	TRBV27	CASSSEEGGQETQYF	TGTGCCAGCAGTTCCGAGGAAGGGGGGCAGGAGACCCAGTACTTC
TRBJ2-2	.	TRBD1	TRBV9	CASSVRGRRTGELFF	TGTGCCAGCAGCGTTAGGGGGCGCCGAACCGGGGAGCTGTTTTTT
TRBJ1-2	.	TRBD1	TRBV11-2	CASSLGRRGLEGYTF	TGTGCCAGCAGCTTAGGTCGGAGGGGGCTGGAAGGCTACACCTTC
TRBJ2-3	.	.	TRBV11-3	CASNLTAYTDTQYF	TGTGCCAGCAACTTGACAGCCTACACAGATACGCAGTATTTT
TRBJ1-4	once	TRBD1	TRBV9	CASSVSTGRPTTNEKLFF	TGTGCCAGCAGCGTTTCGACAGGGAGGCCCACAACTAATGAAAAACTGTTTTTT